This T cell receptor beta chain appears in the sequencing data of a study of T cell responses to AZD1222 COVID-19 vaccine. Study-wide results and limits: Baseline seropositives among AZD1222 recipients totaled only five or six. Unmutated variant regions are reportedly the target of nearly half of TCRs that are spike-specific. The donors showed a predominance of white British ancestry and of females, with possible underestimation of clonal diversity.

Note on this clone: The antigen remains unidentified.

The CDR3 runs to 17 residues. Trimming at V came to 4 bases and at J to 8 bases, leaving 16 bases not matched to a gene. The germline V gene has CDR1 MNHNS and CDR2 SASEGT. TCRdb keeps only in-frame clones here, not all; method: immunoSEQ multiplex PCR. The sample shows fewer than 100,000 clones, almost 90% of them seen only once. This receptor was taken from an adult who received the AZD1222 COVID-19 vaccine. V is TRBV6-1 and J is TRBJ2-1; 8 nucleotides match TRBD1. This specimen was peripheral blood, taken 28 days after the second AZD1222 dose. In DNA form, the CDR3 reads TGTGCCAGCAGTGGCCCTCCGGACAGGGTGAGGCTTCATGAGCAGTTCTTC. Protein sequence: CASSGPPDRVRLHEQFF.